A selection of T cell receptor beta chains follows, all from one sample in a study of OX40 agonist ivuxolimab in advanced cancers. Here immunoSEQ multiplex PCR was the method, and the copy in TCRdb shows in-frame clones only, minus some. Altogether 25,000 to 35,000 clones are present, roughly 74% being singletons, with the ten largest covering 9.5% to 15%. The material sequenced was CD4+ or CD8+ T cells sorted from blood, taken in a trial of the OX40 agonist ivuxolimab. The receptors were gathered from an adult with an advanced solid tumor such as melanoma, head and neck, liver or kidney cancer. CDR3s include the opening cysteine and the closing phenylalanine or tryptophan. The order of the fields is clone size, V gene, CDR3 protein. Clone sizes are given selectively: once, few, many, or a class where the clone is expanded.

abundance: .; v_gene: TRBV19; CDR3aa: CASSLGREETQYF
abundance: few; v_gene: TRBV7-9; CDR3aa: CASSFFGVNTEAFF
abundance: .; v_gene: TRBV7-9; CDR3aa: CASSQGQGTEAFF
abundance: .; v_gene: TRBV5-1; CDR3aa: CASSGGTYEQYF
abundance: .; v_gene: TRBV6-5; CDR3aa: CASSRTGGSYGYTF
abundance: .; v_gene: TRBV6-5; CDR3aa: CASSYSSTSGGTEQYF
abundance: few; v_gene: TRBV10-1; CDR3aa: CASSDGIRSPLHF
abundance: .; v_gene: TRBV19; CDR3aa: CASTRQENTGELFF
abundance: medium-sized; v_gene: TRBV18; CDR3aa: CASSGGSGNTIYF
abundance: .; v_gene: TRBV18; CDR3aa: CASSPLGLGTDTQYF
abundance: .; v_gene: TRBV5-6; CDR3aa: CASSLVGQEKSGAFF
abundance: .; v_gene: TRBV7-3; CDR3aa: CASSLYNSPLHF
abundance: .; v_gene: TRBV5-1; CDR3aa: CASSRGTGIHGYTF
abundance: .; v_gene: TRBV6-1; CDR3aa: CASSSRDRGHGYTF
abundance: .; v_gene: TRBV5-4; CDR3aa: CASSFGTETQYF
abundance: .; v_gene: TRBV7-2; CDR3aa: CASSSGNGANVLTF
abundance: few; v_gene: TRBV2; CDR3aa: CASSGRSDLNTEAFF
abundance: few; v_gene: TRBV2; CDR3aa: CASSGGYSNQPQHF
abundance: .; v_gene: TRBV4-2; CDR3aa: CASSHANSGLAKNIQYF
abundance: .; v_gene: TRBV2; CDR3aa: CASSDRGVVGEQYF
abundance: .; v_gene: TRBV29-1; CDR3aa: CSVRTGGQTEAFF
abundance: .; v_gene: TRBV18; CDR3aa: CASSRNRQTDTQYF
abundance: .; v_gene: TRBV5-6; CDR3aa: CASSLGGKGLPQHF
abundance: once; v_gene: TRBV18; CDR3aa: CASSPPGTLRNEQFF
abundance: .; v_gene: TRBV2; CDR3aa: CASSETDYGYTF
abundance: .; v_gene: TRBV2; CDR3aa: CASRRDSAPEQYF
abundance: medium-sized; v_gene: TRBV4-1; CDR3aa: CASSYIQGATGELFF
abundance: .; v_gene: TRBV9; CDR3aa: CASSVGGGSGNTIYF
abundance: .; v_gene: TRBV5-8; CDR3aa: CASSRQLAGGYEQFF
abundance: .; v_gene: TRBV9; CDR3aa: CASSGRARSGLNTEAFF
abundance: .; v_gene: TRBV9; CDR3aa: CASSVGQPNTDTQYF
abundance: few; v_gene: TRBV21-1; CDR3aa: CASSSGGSSTDTQYF
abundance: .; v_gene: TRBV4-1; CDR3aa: CASSQAPKNTEAFF
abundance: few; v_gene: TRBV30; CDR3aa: CAWTRDRNQPQHF
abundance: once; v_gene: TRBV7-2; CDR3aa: CASSLEYGGYTF
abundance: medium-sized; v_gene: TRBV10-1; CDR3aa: CASSESTFYHTDTQYF
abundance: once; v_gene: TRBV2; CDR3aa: CASNFLSGSTDTQYF